This entry lists 18 T cell receptor beta chains sequenced from one sample in a study of OX40 agonist ivuxolimab in advanced cancers. The method was immunoSEQ multiplex PCR; TCRdb's version includes in-frame clones alone and lacks a portion of them. The table lists 80,000 to 100,000 clones, about 91% of them singletons, with 0.45% to 0.6% in the top ten. This sample comprised CD4+ or CD8+ T cells sorted from blood, obtained in a trial of the OX40 agonist ivuxolimab. The receptors shown here come from an adult with an advanced solid tumor such as melanoma, head and neck, liver or kidney cancer.

The V and J genes are TRBV11-2 and TRBJ1-6, with D tentatively TRBD1 (5 bases). The germline V gene encodes CDR1 SGHAT and CDR2 FQNNGV. Trimming took 1 base from V and 9 from J, leaving 16 bases between them. This CDR3 spans 16 amino acids. DNA for the CDR3: TGTGCCAGCAGCTTAGTAGACAGTCCCAATACTTCACCCCTCCACTTT. Translated: CASSLVDSPNTSPLHF.

The rearrangement links TRBV4-2 to TRBJ2-7; weak D call: TRBD1 (5 bases). The ends were cut back, 0 bases at V and 2 bases at J, with 11 bases in the middle. Germline V lookup: CDR1 LGHNA, CDR2 YNFKEQ. This CDR3 region has 15 residues. The CDR3 reads CASSQEGQGTYEQYF. Here the CDR3 DNA reads TGTGCCAGCAGCCAAGAGGGGCAGGGAACCTACGAGCAGTACTTC.

This clone showed up just a few times. In the same sample, other DNA sequences code for this CDR3. The gene calls are TRBV6-5 and TRBJ1-5, with D perhaps TRBD1 (5 bases). Trimming left V 0 bases short and J 5 bases short, with 11 bases between. This CDR3 is built from 15 residues. Germline V gene sequence: CDR1 MNHEY, CDR2 SVGAGI. CDR3 nucleotides: TGTGCCAGCAGTTACTCGAGGGGAGGAGATCAGCCCCAGCATTTT. It specifies CASSYSRGGDQPQHF.

The V gene is TRBV2, the J gene TRBJ1-1, with 7 positions matching TRBD1. Germline V gene sequence: CDR1 SNHLY, CDR2 FYNNEI. The CDR3 sequence is 13 residues long. Unmatched junction bases numbered 2, after V lost 6 bases and J lost 1 base. The CDR3 loop reads CASRGQPNTEAFF. The CDR3 bases are TGTGCCAGCAGGGGACAGCCGAACACTGAAGCTTTCTTT. Combining the CDR3 with reference TRBV2 and TRBJ1-1 gives the whole variable domain EPEVTQTPSHQVTQMGQEVILRCVPISNHLYFYWYRQILGQKVEFLVSFYNNEISEKSEIFDDQFSVERPDGSNFTLKIRSTKLEDSAMYFCASRGQPNTEAFFGQGTRLTVV.

This clone showed up just once. The chain links TRBV29-1 to TRBJ2-7; TRBD1 matches at 12 bases. V lost 7 bases to trimming and J lost 5 bases; unmatched junction nucleotides: 12. The CDR3 has 15 residues. Germline CDR1 SQVTM, CDR2 ANQGSEA. The CDR3 here is CSAQKTGTGGHEQYF. The CDR3 DNA follows: TGCAGCGCTCAAAAAACCGGGACAGGGGGCCACGAGCAGTACTTC.

This clone came up once. V usage is TRBV6-4 and J usage is TRBJ1-2, with D possibly matching TRBD1 (6 bases). This CDR3 is built from 14 residues. CDR1 MRHNA and CDR2 SNTAGT come from the germline V gene. V lost 6 bases and J 0 bases, leaving 11 bases between the germline ends. For the CDR3, the DNA is TGTGCCAGCAGATACAGGGAAGCTAACTATGGCTACACCTTC. Translated, it gives CASRYREANYGYTF.

The gene calls are TRBV5-4 and TRBJ2-5, with D possibly matching TRBD2 (5 bases). Germline V gene sequence: CDR1 SGHNT, CDR2 YYREEE (reference sequence). Deletions cut 4 bases from V and 2 bases from J, with 9 bases between. This CDR3 is 13 amino acids long. CDR3 coding DNA: TGTGCCAGCAGCCCGGACTTTCAAGAGACCCAGTACTTC. This gives the protein CASSPDFQETQYF.

This clone was picked up one time. The CDR3 DNA sequence: TGTGCCAGCAGCCTGACCGGGACTAGCACCGGTGAGCAGTTCTTC. Translation gives CASSLTGTSTGEQFF. The genes are TRBV14 and TRBJ2-1; 9 bases fit TRBD2. Germline V gives CDR1 SGHDN, CDR2 FVKESK. CDR3 length: 15 residues. V shed 4 bases, J shed 9 bases, and the junction held 10 bases outside the gene matches. The complete variable domain, with remaining parts taken from reference TRBV14 and TRBJ2-1, reads EAGVTQFPSHSVIEKGQTVTLRCDPISGHDNLYWYRRVMGKEIKFLLHFVKESKQDESGMPNNRFLAERTGGTYSTLKVQPAELEDSGVYFCASSLTGTSTGEQFFGPGTRLTVL.

This clone was seen only once. The rearrangement links TRBV11-3 to TRBJ2-1, with D unclear. V gave up 5 bases and J gave up 6 bases, with 11 bases separating them. Germline V gene lookup returns CDR1 SGHNT and CDR2 YENEEA. The CDR3 loop spans 13 amino acids. The CDR3, as DNA: TGTGCCAGCAGCCAAGAGCCTTTCAATGAGCAGTTCTTC. Protein sequence: CASSQEPFNEQFF. The full variable domain, its missing parts supplied by reference TRBV11-3 and TRBJ2-1, is EAGVVQSPRYKIIEKKQPVAFWCNPISGHNTLYWYLQNLGQGPELLIRYENEEAVDDSQLPKDRFSAERLKGVDSTLKIQPAELGDSAVYLCASSQEPFNEQFFGPGTRLTVL.

The V call is TRBV7-9, the J call TRBJ2-4; D call uncertain. Germline loops: CDR1 SEHNR, CDR2 FQNEAQ (reference sequence). Trimming took 1 base from V and 0 from J, leaving 10 bases between them. This CDR3 comprises 16 residues. The CDR3 region is CASSLGRAQAKNIQYF. The CDR3 DNA is TGTGCCAGCAGCTTAGGCAGAGCCCAAGCCAAAAACATTCAGTACTTC. The variable domain in full, completed from reference TRBV7-9 and TRBJ2-4, reads DTGVSQNPRHKITKRGQNVTFRCDPISEHNRLYWYRQTLGQGPEFLTYFQNEAQLEKSRLLSDRFSAERPKGSFSTLEIQRTEQGDSAMYLCASSLGRAQAKNIQYFGAGTRLSVL.

The chain uses TRBV7-9 and TRBJ2-7; no firm D call. V lost 7 bases, J lost 5 bases, and 21 bases lay in between. The CDR3 spans 15 residues. Germline lookup yields CDR1 SEHNR and CDR2 FQNEAQ (reference sequence). CDR3 loop: CASTKAGGSPDEQYF. CDR3 DNA sequence: TGTGCCAGCACCAAAGCCGGTGGCAGCCCGGACGAGCAGTACTTC.

The rearrangement uses TRBV6-6 and TRBJ2-7; 11 nucleotides align to TRBD2. The germline V gene has CDR1 MNHNY and CDR2 SVGAGI (reference sequence). This CDR3 contains 14 residues. V trimming: 6 bases; J trimming: 6 bases; junction bases outside the gene matches: 7. For the CDR3, the DNA is TGTGCCAGCAGCCCCCGACTAGCGGGATTCGAGCAGTACTTC. It translates to CASSPRLAGFEQYF.

V is TRBV9 and J is TRBJ2-3, with D unresolved. The CDR3 is 15 residues long. Germline V gene data show CDR1 as SGDLS and CDR2 as YYNGEE. V was shortened by 0 bases and J by 2 bases, with 10 bases between the two germline ends. CDR3 DNA: TGTGCCAGCAGCGTAGTTGGTAGACCCACAGATACGCAGTATTTT. As protein: CASSVVGRPTDTQYF.

V gene TRBV28 combines with J gene TRBJ2-2; D unclear. The germline V gene has CDR1 MDHEN and CDR2 SYDVKM. The CDR3 is made up of 12 amino acids. Trimming took off 4 bases at V and 8 bases at J, with 8 bases between the two ends. The CDR3 DNA is TGTGCCAGCAGTTCACCGGGTGGGGAGCTGTTTTTT. It specifies CASSSPGGELFF.

The chain links TRBV5-1 to TRBJ1-1; TRBD1 matches 9 bases. This CDR3 is built from 15 residues. V dropped 4 bases and J dropped 4; count of bases not matched to a gene: 8. The germline V gene encodes CDR1 SGHRS and CDR2 YFSETQ. Here the CDR3 reads CASSPGTGRGTEAFF. CDR3 nucleotides: TGCGCCAGCAGCCCAGGGACAGGGAGGGGCACTGAAGCTTTCTTT. The variable domain in full, completed from reference TRBV5-1 and TRBJ1-1, reads KAGVTQTPRYLIKTRGQQVTLSCSPISGHRSVSWYQQTPGQGLQFLFEYFSETQRNKGNFPGRFSGRQFSNSRSEMNVSTLELGDSALYLCASSPGTGRGTEAFFGQGTRLTVV.

The chain has TRBV2 and TRBJ1-2; weak D call: TRBD1 (5 bases). The CDR3 spans 13 residues. V lost 7 bases, J lost 6 bases, and 15 bases lay in between. CDR1 is SNHLY, CDR2 FYNNEI, per germline. The CDR3 DNA reads as TGTGCCAGCACGAGCAGGGAAGGAAATGGCTACACCTTC. This sequence encodes CASTSREGNGYTF.

This chain uses TRBV11-3 with TRBJ2-1; D perhaps matches TRBD2 (6 bases). Germline values: CDR1 SGHNT, CDR2 YENEEA. The CDR3 length is 13 residues. Deletions cut 5 bases from V and 7 bases from J, with 12 bases between. This chain's CDR3 is CASSPNSGNEQFF. In DNA form, the CDR3 reads TGTGCCAGCAGCCCAAATAGCGGAAATGAGCAGTTCTTC.

V gene TRBV15 combines with J gene TRBJ2-3; 8 nucleotides match TRBD2. Trimming took 0 bases from V and 1 from J; bases not matched to a gene: 9. Per germline, CDR1 LNHNV and CDR2 YYDKDF (reference sequence). The CDR3 is made up of 18 amino acids. CDR3 in DNA: TGTGCCACCAGCAGAGATCTTGTGCTAGCGGGCCGCACAGATACGCAGTATTTT. It encodes CATSRDLVLAGRTDTQYF.